This TCR beta chain appears in the sequencing data of a study of graft-versus-host responses after intestinal transplantation. Study details: All recipients got anti-thymocyte globulin induction, then tacrolimus and steroids for about 3 years.

The culture paired around 200,000 irradiated violet-dye-labeled stimulators with around 200,000 CFSE-labeled responders. The germline V gene has CDR1 SGHAT and CDR2 FQNNGV. The V end lost 1 base, the J end lost 6 bases, and 12 bases lay between the germline ends. The CDR3 has 14 amino acids. TCRdb's copy holds only in-frame clones and misses some; the assay was immunoSEQ multiplex PCR. The sample lists about 10,000 clones; 29% were seen once. This chain connects TRBV11-2 to TRBJ1-2; no clear D. This material consisted of alloreactive CD8+ T cells from a mixed lymphocyte reaction culture, taken before intestinal transplant. Subset here: CFSE-low proliferating T cells sorted from approximately six-day pre-transplant mixed lymphocyte reaction (GvH or HvG direction). The TCR sequence derives from a human patient who received an intestinal transplant. The CDR3 loop is CASSLVWREDGYTF. CDR3 coding DNA: TGTGCCAGCAGCTTAGTGTGGAGGGAGGATGGCTACACCTTC.